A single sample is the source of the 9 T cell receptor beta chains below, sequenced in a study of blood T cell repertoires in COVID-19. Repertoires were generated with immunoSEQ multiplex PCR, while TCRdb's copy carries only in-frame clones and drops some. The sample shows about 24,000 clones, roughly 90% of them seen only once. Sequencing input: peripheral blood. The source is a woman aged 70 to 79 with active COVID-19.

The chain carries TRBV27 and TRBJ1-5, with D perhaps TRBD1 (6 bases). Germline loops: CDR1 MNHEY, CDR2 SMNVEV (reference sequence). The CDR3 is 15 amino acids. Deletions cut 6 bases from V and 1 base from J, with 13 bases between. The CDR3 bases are TGTGCCAGCAGCCGGATCAGGGGCAGCAATCAGCCCCAGCATTTT. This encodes CASSRIRGSNQPQHF.

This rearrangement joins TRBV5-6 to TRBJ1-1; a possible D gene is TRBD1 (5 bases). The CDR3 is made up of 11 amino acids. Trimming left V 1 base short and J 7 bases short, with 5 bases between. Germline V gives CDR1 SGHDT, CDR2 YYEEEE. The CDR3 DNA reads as TGTGCCAGCAGCTTGACAGGTGAAGCTTTCTTT. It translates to CASSLTGEAFF. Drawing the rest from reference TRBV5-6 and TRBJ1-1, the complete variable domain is DAGVTQSPTHLIKTRGQQVTLRCSPKSGHDTVSWYQQALGQGPQFIFQYYEEEERQRGNFPDRFSGHQFPNYSSELNVNALLLGDSALYLCASSLTGEAFFGQGTRLTVV.

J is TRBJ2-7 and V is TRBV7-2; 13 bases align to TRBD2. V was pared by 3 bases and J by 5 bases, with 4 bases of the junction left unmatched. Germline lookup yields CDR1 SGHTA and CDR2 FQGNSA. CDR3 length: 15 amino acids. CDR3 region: CASSFTSGGGHEQYF. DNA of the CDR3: TGTGCCAGCAGCTTTACTAGCGGGGGGGGCCACGAGCAGTACTTC.

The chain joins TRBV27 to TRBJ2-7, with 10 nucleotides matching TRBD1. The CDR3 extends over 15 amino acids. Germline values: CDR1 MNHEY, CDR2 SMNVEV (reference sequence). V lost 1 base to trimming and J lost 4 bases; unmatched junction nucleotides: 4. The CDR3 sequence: CASSLLGQGSYEQYF. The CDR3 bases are TGTGCCAGCAGTTTATTGGGACAGGGGAGTTACGAGCAGTACTTC.

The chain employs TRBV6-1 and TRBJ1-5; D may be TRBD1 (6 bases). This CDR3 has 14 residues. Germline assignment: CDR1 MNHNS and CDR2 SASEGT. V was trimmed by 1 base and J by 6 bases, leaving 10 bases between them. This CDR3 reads CASSEGGGRQPQHF. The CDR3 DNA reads TGTGCCAGCAGTGAAGGGGGGGGGCGTCAGCCCCAGCATTTT.

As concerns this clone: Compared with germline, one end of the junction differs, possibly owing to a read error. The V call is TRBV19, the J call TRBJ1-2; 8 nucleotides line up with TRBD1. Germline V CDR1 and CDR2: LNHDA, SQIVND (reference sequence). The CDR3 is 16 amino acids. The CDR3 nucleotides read TGTGCCAGTAGTCACGACCGGGACAGGCCTAACGATGGCTACACCTTC. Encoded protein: CASSHDRDRPNDGYTF.

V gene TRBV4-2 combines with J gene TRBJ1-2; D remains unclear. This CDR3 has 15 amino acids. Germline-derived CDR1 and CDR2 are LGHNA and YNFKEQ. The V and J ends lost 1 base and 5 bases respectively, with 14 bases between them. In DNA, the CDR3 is TGTGCCAGCAGCCAAGTTCTTCCTCTGACATATGGCTACACCTTC. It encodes CASSQVLPLTYGYTF.

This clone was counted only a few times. The CDR3 region has the DNA TGTGCCAGCAGCCAAGATCCGGGCCAGGGGAACACTGAAGCTTTCTTT. Protein: CASSQDPGQGNTEAFF. This chain connects TRBV3-1 (or the pseudogene TRBV3-2) to TRBJ1-1; possible D gene TRBD1, 5 bases. The CDR3 extends over 16 amino acids. From germline, CDR1 is LGHDT and CDR2 YNNKEL (reference sequence). Trimming shortened V by 0 bases and J by 1 base, and 12 bases separated the two germline ends.

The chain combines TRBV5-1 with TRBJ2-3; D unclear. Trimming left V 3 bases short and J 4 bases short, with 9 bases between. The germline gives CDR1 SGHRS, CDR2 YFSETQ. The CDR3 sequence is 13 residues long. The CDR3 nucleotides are TGCGCCAGCAGCTCCCAATCAGCAGATACGCAGTATTTT. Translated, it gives CASSSQSADTQYF.